The clone carrying this TCR beta chain occurred many times. Its antigen remains unidentified. This sample is part of a study of early T cells in non-severe SARS-CoV-2 infection. Study information: Sequencing of unsorted whole blood was done on bulk RNA, leaving chains unpaired. Whole-study findings and limits: Anti-spike CD8 specificities were favored by VDJdb matching, whose results missed private and CD4 specificities.

There are 13 residues in the CDR3. Trimming took 3 bases from V and 2 from J, leaving 7 bases between them. Individual cDNA molecules each received unique molecular identifiers attached to them. MiXCR, run by TCRdb on the 5' RACE reads, gives a single entry per CDR3 protein. The table lists under 70,000 distinct CDR3 sequences, 11% of them singletons. The chain links TRBV12-3 or TRBV12-4 to TRBJ1-2; D is unresolved. Sequenced input: whole blood. The receptor comes from an adult who was a healthcare worker with PCR-confirmed SARS-CoV-2 infection or an uninfected control (not recorded which). DNA of the CDR3: TGTGCCAGCAGTTTCAATGTGAACTATGGCTACACCTTC. This gives the protein CASSFNVNYGYTF.